This TCR beta chain was obtained from a study of shared clonotypes between healthy human individuals. Study-level information: Used for every donor were three CD4 naive, three CD4 memory, two CD8 naive and one CD8 memory plate.

Naive CD8 isolation took CD45RO-negative cells positively selected for CCR7 and excluded terminally differentiated effector memory CD45RA+ cells. Sequencing was performed with immunoSEQ multiplex PCR; in TCRdb, only in-frame clones are kept and a portion is missing. The repertoire holds approximately 840,000 clones, with about 96% as singletons. CDR3 length: 16 residues. Germline V gene data show CDR1 as SGHDT and CDR2 as YYEEEE. V lost 1 base to trimming and J lost 0 bases, with 14 bases between them. J is TRBJ2-7 and V is TRBV5-6; D might be TRBD1 (6 bases). Sample: naive CD8+ T cells sorted from blood. This clonotype originated in a man aged 25-45 years in good health. The CDR3 sequence: CASSLSIGTFSYEQYF. The CDR3 coding sequence is TGTGCCAGCAGCTTGAGTATCGGGACATTCTCCTACGAGCAGTACTTC.